The 20 T cell receptor beta chains listed next were all sequenced from one sample in a study of shared clonotypes between healthy human individuals. Method: immunoSEQ multiplex PCR; TCRdb's copy keeps in-frame clones and lacks some. The sample lists 950,000 to 1,100,000 clones, about 84% occurring once. What was sequenced was memory CD4+ T cells from PBMCs. Stated subset: CD45RA-negative fraction. The receptors stem from a man between 18 and 29 years old in good health. Some clones in this sample may be carry-over from other donors' samples.

The V gene is TRBV27, the J gene TRBJ2-3; perhaps TRBD2 as D (5 bases). CDR3 length: 18 residues. V was trimmed by 1 base and J by 4 bases, leaving 21 bases between them. Germline CDR1 reads MNHEY; CDR2 reads SMNVEV (reference sequence). CDR3 protein: CASSLYPPGSPIADTQYF. In DNA form, the CDR3 reads TGTGCCAGCAGTTTATATCCCCCGGGGAGCCCAATAGCAGATACGCAGTATTTT.

This chain uses TRBV5-4 with TRBJ2-3; D is unresolved. Germline loops: CDR1 SGHNT, CDR2 YYREEE (reference sequence). Trimming left V 2 bases short and J 0 bases short, with 7 bases between. The CDR3 spans 14 residues. The CDR3 loop is CASSFDPSTDTQYF. CDR3 DNA: TGTGCCAGCAGCTTTGATCCGAGCACAGATACGCAGTATTTT.

The rearrangement uses TRBV7-2 and TRBJ2-5; TRBD1 or TRBD2 may be the D gene (5 bases each). The CDR3 covers 13 residues. Germline loops: CDR1 SGHTA, CDR2 FQGNSA. V lost 1 base and J 5 bases, leaving 8 bases between the germline ends. The CDR3 region has the DNA TGTGCCAGCAGCTTAGATTGGGGGGAGACCCAGTACTTC. Translated: CASSLDWGETQYF.

The chain has TRBV7-2 and TRBJ2-7; either TRBD1 or TRBD2 may fit D (5 bases each). From germline, CDR1 is SGHTA and CDR2 FQGNSA. The CDR3 totals 15 residues. V was shortened by 4 bases and J by 3 bases, with 16 bases between the two germline ends. The CDR3 DNA is TGTGCCAGCAGCTACGACCGGGACCGAGGCTACGAGCAGTACTTC. Translation: CASSYDRDRGYEQYF. The full variable domain, completed using reference TRBV7-2 and TRBJ2-7, is GAGVSQSPSNKVTEKGKDVELRCDPISGHTALYWYRQSLGQGLEFLIYFQGNSAPDKSGLPSDRFSAERTGGSVSTLTIQRTQQEDSAVYLCASSYDRDRGYEQYFGPGTRLTVT.

This rearrangement joins TRBV28 to TRBJ2-5; D gene unclear. This CDR3 has 15 residues. V lost 3 bases to trimming and J lost 7 bases, with 18 bases between them. Germline-derived CDR1 and CDR2 are MDHEN and SYDVKM. DNA of the CDR3: TGTGCCAGCAGTTTCGGCAGCAGACGACCAGGGACCCAGTACTTC. Its protein product is CASSFGSRRPGTQYF.

This clone was seen just once. The chain carries TRBV10-3 and TRBJ1-2, with D tentatively TRBD1 (6 bases). CDR3 length equals 11 residues. Germline CDR1 is ENHRY and CDR2 is SYGVKD. Deletions cut 6 bases from V and 7 bases from J, with 9 bases between. The CDR3 bases are TGTGCCATCAGCAGGGGCGCTGGCTACACCTTC. Residues: CAISRGAGYTF.

In this sample, this clone turned up a few times. The chain employs TRBV6-1 and TRBJ2-2; maybe TRBD1 (6 bases). CDR3 length: 13 residues. CDR1 MNHNS and CDR2 SASEGT come from the germline V gene. Trimming cost V 7 bases and J 3 bases, with 9 bases left between them. The CDR3: CASIKGDTGELFF. CDR3 DNA sequence: TGTGCCAGCATTAAGGGGGACACCGGGGAGCTGTTTTTT.

The chain recombines TRBV29-1 with TRBJ1-2; possible D gene TRBD1, 6 bases. From germline, CDR1 is SQVTM and CDR2 ANQGSEA. This CDR3 is built from 12 residues. V shed 4 bases and J shed 9 bases, with 15 bases lying between them. The CDR3 loop is CSVVWQGFSYTF. CDR3 sequence (DNA): TGCAGCGTTGTTTGGCAGGGGTTTAGCTACACCTTC.

J is TRBJ1-1 and V is TRBV5-1, with 9 positions matching TRBD1. The CDR3 is 16 residues long. Germline trimming cut 4 bases from V and 5 bases from J; bases unmatched to any gene: 12. Germline V lookup: CDR1 SGHRS, CDR2 YFSETQ. CDR3 bases: TGCGCCAGCAGCGCGGGCGGGGGGACAGGGAAAACTGAAGCTTTCTTT. It specifies CASSAGGGTGKTEAFF.

This chain uses TRBV19 with TRBJ2-5; a possible D gene is TRBD1 (6 bases). The CDR3 has 15 residues. Per germline, CDR1 LNHDA and CDR2 SQIVND (reference sequence). With 4 bases removed from V and 4 bases from J, the gap between germline ends came to 16 bases. The chain's CDR3 is CASSKDSISLETQYF. The CDR3 bases are TGTGCCAGTAGTAAGGACAGTATAAGTCTAGAGACCCAGTACTTC. Together with reference TRBV19 and TRBJ2-5, the CDR3 gives the full variable domain: DGGITQSPKYLFRKEGQNVTLSCEQNLNHDAMYWYRQDPGQGLRLIYYSQIVNDFQKGDIAEGYSVSREKKESFPLTVTSAQKNPTAFYLCASSKDSISLETQYFGPGTRLLVL.

The chain carries TRBV2 and TRBJ2-3; 10 bases fit TRBD2. This CDR3 contains 14 residues. Germline trimming cut 6 bases from V and 2 bases from J; bases unmatched to any gene: 2. Per the germline V gene, CDR1 is SNHLY and CDR2 is FYNNEI. In DNA form, the CDR3 reads TGTGCCAGCAGAGGGACTAGCGTCACAGATACGCAGTATTTT. Its protein product is CASRGTSVTDTQYF.

The chain recombines TRBV19 with TRBJ1-2, with a tentative D call TRBD1 (6 bases). Germline-derived CDR1 and CDR2 are LNHDA and SQIVND (reference sequence). V was shortened by 4 bases and J by 4 bases, with 16 bases between the two germline ends. The CDR3 extends over 15 amino acids. The DNA for the CDR3 is TGTGCCAGTAGTACCCCGACAGGCAGTCTCTATGGCTACACCTTC. Amino acid sequence: CASSTPTGSLYGYTF.

This rearrangement joins TRBV5-4 to TRBJ1-1, with TRBD1 as a possible D gene (6 bases). The CDR3 has 14 residues. Per germline, CDR1 SGHNT and CDR2 YYREEE (reference sequence). V gave up 0 bases and J gave up 0 bases, with 6 bases separating them. CDR3 nucleotides: TGTGCCAGCAGCTTGGAGGGGGTGAACACTGAAGCTTTCTTT. Translating it yields CASSLEGVNTEAFF.

With regard to this clone: This specimen includes other DNA sequences encoding the same CDR3. This rearrangement joins TRBV5-1 to TRBJ2-7, with 11 bases fitting TRBD1. CDR1 and CDR2 from the germline V gene are SGHRS and YFSETQ. The length of the CDR3 is 15 residues. V dropped 0 bases and J dropped 5; count of bases not matched to a gene: 4. The chain's CDR3 is CASSLAGTGGDEQYF. The DNA for the CDR3 is TGCGCCAGCAGCTTGGCAGGGACAGGGGGTGACGAGCAGTACTTC.

This clone was seen just once. J is TRBJ2-2 and V is TRBV10-3, with D possibly being TRBD2 (6 bases). The germline V and J ends were trimmed by 4 bases and 2 bases, with 11 bases remaining between them. Looked up from germline, CDR1 is ENHRY and CDR2 is SYGVKD. The CDR3 spans 15 residues. CDR3 coding DNA: TGTGCCATCAGTGTTGGCGGGACCAACACCGGGGAGCTGTTTTTT. Its protein product is CAISVGGTNTGELFF.

This clone turned up a few times. The chain combines TRBV28 with TRBJ1-4; D unresolved. The germline V gene encodes CDR1 MDHEN and CDR2 SYDVKM. The CDR3 has 13 residues. Deletions cut 2 bases from V and 8 bases from J, with 9 bases between. DNA of the CDR3: TGTGCCAGCAGTTTAGGGTTTGGGGAAAAACTGTTTTTT. Translating it yields CASSLGFGEKLFF.

This clone was seen many times. The genes are TRBV6-5 and TRBJ2-7; either TRBD1 or TRBD2 may supply D (5 bases each). The CDR3 spans 15 residues. V was clipped by 0 bases and J by 6 bases, with 15 bases between them. CDR1 is MNHEY, CDR2 SVGAGI, per germline. The CDR3 sequence: CASSYSNRGELEQYF. The CDR3 DNA reads TGTGCCAGCAGTTACTCGAATAGGGGAGAACTCGAGCAGTACTTC.

V is TRBV11-2 and J is TRBJ1-1, with D possibly TRBD1 on 5 matching bases. The CDR3 is 14 residues long. Per the germline V gene, CDR1 is SGHAT and CDR2 is FQNNGV. V was pared by 1 base and J by 4 bases, with 10 bases between. The CDR3 DNA is TGTGCCAGCAGCTTAGGGGGCGGAGGCACTGAAGCTTTCTTT. Its protein product is CASSLGGGGTEAFF.

The chain recombines TRBV9 with TRBJ2-7, with 7 bases lining up with TRBD1. CDR1 SGDLS and CDR2 YYNGEE come from the germline V gene. J lost 3 bases, V lost 3 bases, and 3 bases had no gene match. The CDR3 sequence is 13 residues long. The CDR3 loop is CASSGGQFYEQYF. The CDR3 DNA follows: TGTGCCAGCAGCGGGGGACAGTTCTACGAGCAGTACTTC.

Details on this clone: Other DNA sequences of this sample code for an identical CDR3. The chain has TRBV5-1 and TRBJ2-2; D gene uncertain. Trimming left V 0 bases short and J 7 bases short, with 7 bases between. The CDR3 spans 13 residues. Germline values: CDR1 SGHRS, CDR2 YFSETQ. The CDR3 DNA reads as TGCGCCAGCAGCTTGGGCCCCGGCGGGGAGCTGTTTTTT. This sequence encodes CASSLGPGGELFF. The full variable domain, completed using reference TRBV5-1 and TRBJ2-2, is KAGVTQTPRYLIKTRGQQVTLSCSPISGHRSVSWYQQTPGQGLQFLFEYFSETQRNKGNFPGRFSGRQFSNSRSEMNVSTLELGDSALYLCASSLGPGGELFFGEGSRLTVL.